This T cell receptor beta chain was sequenced during a study of regulatory T cells in long-lasting Graves disease. This clonotype was seen ten or more times. What it recognizes is unknown. Germline V gene data show CDR1 as SEHNR and CDR2 as FQNEAQ (reference sequence). The CDR3 runs 15 residues. The ends lost 5 bases at V and 5 bases at J; junction bases unmatched: 9. Specified time point: newly diagnosed GD, antithyroid drugs for less than 3 months. Scientists built the TCR library using RNA that was extracted from PBMCs. Peripheral blood, roughly 9.2 milliliters per patient, was collected in EDTA tubes. To make TCR beta libraries, researchers used iRepertoire HTBI primers and Arm-PCR of CDR3 regions. As handled by the study authors: Taken together, the samples had 60 or so TRBV and roughly 14 TRBJ segments identified. MiXCR, run by TCRdb on the multiplex PCR reads, gives a single entry per CDR3 protein. TCRdb, not the original authors, processed these V and J calls. The sample has some 410,000 distinct CDR3 sequences; 15% to 20% are singletons.

Study-wide findings and caveats: Persistent disease was characterized by preferential usage of TRBV28, TRBJ1-2 and TRBJ2-5.

These data were likewise used in another study, on T cells in Graves' hyperthyroidism and ophthalmopathy.

This rearrangement joins TRBV7-9 to TRBJ2-5, with TRBD1 matching over 9 bases. This clonotype originated in a woman in her twenties or thirties with Graves disease. This specimen consisted of peripheral blood mononuclear cells (PBMCs), obtained at new diagnosis, from a patient treated with antithyroid drugs. CDR3 residues: CASSRAQGAGETQYF. CDR3 DNA: TGTGCCAGCAGCCGAGCACAGGGGGCAGGGGAGACCCAGTACTTC. The whole variable domain, filled in from reference TRBV7-9 and TRBJ2-5, reads DTGVSQNPRHKITKRGQNVTFRCDPISEHNRLYWYRQTLGQGPEFLTYFQNEAQLEKSRLLSDRFSAERPKGSFSTLEIQRTEQGDSAMYLCASSRAQGAGETQYFGPGTRLLVL.